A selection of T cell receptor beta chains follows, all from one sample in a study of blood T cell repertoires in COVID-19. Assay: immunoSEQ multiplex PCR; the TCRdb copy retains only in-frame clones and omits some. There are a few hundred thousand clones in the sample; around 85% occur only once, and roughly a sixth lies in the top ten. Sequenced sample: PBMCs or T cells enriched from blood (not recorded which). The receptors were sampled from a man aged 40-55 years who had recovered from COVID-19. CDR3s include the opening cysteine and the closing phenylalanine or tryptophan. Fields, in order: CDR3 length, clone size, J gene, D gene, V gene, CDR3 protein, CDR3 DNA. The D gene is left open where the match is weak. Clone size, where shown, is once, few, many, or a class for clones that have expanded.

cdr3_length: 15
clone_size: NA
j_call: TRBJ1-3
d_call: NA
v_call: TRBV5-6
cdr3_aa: CASSRGVNSGNTIYF
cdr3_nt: TGTGCCAGCAGCAGAGGCGTAAACTCTGGAAACACCATATATTTT

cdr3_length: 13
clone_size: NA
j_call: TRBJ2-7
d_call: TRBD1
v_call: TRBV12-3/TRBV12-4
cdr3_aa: CASRGTEVHEQYF
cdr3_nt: TGTGCCAGCAGGGGGACAGAGGTCCACGAGCAGTACTTC

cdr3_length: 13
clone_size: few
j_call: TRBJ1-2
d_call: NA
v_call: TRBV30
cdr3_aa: CAWSPQSGYGYTF
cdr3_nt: TGTGCCTGGAGTCCCCAAAGCGGCTATGGCTACACCTTC

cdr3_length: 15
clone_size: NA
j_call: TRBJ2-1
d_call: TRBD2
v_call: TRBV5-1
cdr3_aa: CASSPGGRTYNEQFF
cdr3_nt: TGCGCCAGCAGCCCGGGAGGCAGGACCTACAATGAGCAGTTCTTC

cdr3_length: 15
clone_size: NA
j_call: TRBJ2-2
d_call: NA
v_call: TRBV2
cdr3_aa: CASSHGSGNTGELFF
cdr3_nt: TGTGCCAGCAGTCACGGTAGCGGGAACACCGGGGAGCTGTTTTTT

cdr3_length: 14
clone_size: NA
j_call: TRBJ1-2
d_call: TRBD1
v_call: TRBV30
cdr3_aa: CAWRLKGTDHGYTF
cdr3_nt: TGTGCCTGGCGGTTAAAAGGGACAGACCATGGCTACACCTTC

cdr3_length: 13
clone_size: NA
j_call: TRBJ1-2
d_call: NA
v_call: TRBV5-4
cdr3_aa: CASSSASNYGYTF
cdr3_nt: TGTGCCAGCAGCAGCGCTTCTAACTATGGCTACACCTTC

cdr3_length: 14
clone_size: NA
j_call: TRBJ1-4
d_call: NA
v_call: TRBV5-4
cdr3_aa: CASSRLGQNEKLFF
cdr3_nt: TGTGCCAGCAGCCGACTCGGACAGAATGAAAAACTGTTTTTT

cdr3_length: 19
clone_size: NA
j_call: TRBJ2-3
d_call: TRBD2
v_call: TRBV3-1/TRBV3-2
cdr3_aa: CASNLGLAGDPLSTDTQYF
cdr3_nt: TGTGCCAGCAACCTAGGACTGGCGGGAGATCCCCTTAGCACAGATACGCAGTATTTT

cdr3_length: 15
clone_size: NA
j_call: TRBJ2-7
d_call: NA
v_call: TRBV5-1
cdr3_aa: CASSWTSDTSYEQYF
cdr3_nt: TGCGCCAGCAGCTGGACATCGGACACCTCCTACGAGCAGTACTTC

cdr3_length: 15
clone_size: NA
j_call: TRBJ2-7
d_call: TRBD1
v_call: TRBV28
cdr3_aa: CASSSNTGGFDEQYF
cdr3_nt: TGTGCCAGCAGTTCCAATACAGGGGGGTTCGACGAGCAGTACTTC